This T cell receptor beta chain was observed in a study of blood T cell repertoires in COVID-19. As for the study in general: Sources were T cells, B-cell-depleted T cells, or PBMCs; the material itself was cDNA or gDNA.

Unmatched junction bases numbered 8, after V lost 1 base and J lost 8 bases. This CDR3 has 15 amino acids. Germline CDR1 reads SGHRS; CDR2 reads YFSETQ. This clone was counted a few times. Per the study methods: Estimation of nucleated cell counts relied on the amplification of reference gene primers. The repertoire was sequenced with immunoSEQ multiplex PCR; TCRdb's copy has only in-frame clones and lacks some. The D gene and trimming were derived from the DNA, and the V and J assignments and clone size from that table. The sample yields more than 25,000 clones, roughly 84% seen once. The source is a human donor in a cohort sampled during active COVID-19. The V and J genes are TRBV5-1 and TRBJ1-1; the match to TRBD1 covers 10 bases. Sequenced: peripheral blood. In nucleotides, the CDR3 is TGCGCCAGCAGCTTGTCCGGGACAGGGGTCCTCGAAGCTTTCTTT. This translates into CASSLSGTGVLEAFF.